This T cell receptor beta chain was documented in a study of CD8+ T cells in alopecia areata. General observations from the study: Sequencing of scalp tissue also captures the resident alphabeta T cells of normal skin. TCR sharing across patients was less clear than in mice, possibly HLA-related. It was lesional scalp, especially alopecia totalis/universalis, that showed higher clonality than normal scalp.

The CDR3 has 13 amino acids. The V and J ends lost 5 bases and 3 bases respectively, with 11 bases between them. CDR1 and CDR2 (germline): SGHRS, YFSETQ. After isolation, RNA underwent reverse transcription to generate cDNA as the sequencing template. Clones were read by immunoSEQ multiplex PCR, and TCRdb kept only the in-frame ones, dropping some. The top ten hold 36% of the sample, which has 140,000 or so clones, around 62% seen once. Notes on this clone: Its antigen is still unknown.

Sample: CD8+ T cells sorted from blood. The chain is built from TRBV5-1 and TRBJ2-5; D may correspond to TRBD1 or TRBD2 (5 bases each). The sequence came from a human donor in good health. The DNA for the CDR3 is TGCGCCAGCAGGGTCCGAGGGGAAGAGACCCAGTACTTC. Its protein product is CASRVRGEETQYF.